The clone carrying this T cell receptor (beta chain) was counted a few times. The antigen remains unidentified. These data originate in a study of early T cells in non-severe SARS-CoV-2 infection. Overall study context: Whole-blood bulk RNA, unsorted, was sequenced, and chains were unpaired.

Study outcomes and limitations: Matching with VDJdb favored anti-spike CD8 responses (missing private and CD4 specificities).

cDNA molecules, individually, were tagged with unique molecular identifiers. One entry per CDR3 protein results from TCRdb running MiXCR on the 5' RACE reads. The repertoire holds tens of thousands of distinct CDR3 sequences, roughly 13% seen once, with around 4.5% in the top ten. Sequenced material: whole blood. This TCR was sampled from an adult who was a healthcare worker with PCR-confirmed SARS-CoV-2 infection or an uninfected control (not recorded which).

For the CDR3, the DNA is TGCGCCAGCAGCCTCGATCCGGGGGGGCTTTCCTACGAGCAGTACTTC. The encoded protein is CASSLDPGGLSYEQYF. V gene TRBV4-1 combines with J gene TRBJ2-7, with 8 bases that match TRBD2. The V segment lost 4 bases and the J segment 1 base; nucleotides outside the gene matches: 9. Germline V lookup: CDR1 MGHRA, CDR2 YSYEKL. CDR3 length: 16 residues.